The T cell receptor (beta chain) described here comes from a study of CD8 T cells in acute hepatitis C reinfection. To note about this clone: Its matching antigen is unknown.

Notes on the study in general: Alphabeta pairing of public clonotypes could not be determined from bulk TCRbeta data. Follow-up repertoires were missing for chronically infected subjects. Regardless of outcome, roughly twelve public clonotypes appeared, one using V04-02/J02-02.

V lost 3 bases and J lost 3; bases outside the gene matches: 1. The CDR3 is 13 amino acids. Germline lookup yields CDR1 MNHNY and CDR2 SVGAGI (reference sequence). Repertoires were generated with immunoSEQ multiplex PCR, while TCRdb's copy carries only in-frame clones and drops some. Of about 38,000 clones listed, more than 75% are singletons. Sample time point: naive CD8 control sorted from an acute-time-point sample. CD3, CD8 and CD45RO antibodies stained cells; a viability dye excluded dead cells. The sequence derives from a man aged 25 to 40 with chronic hepatitis C. Sequences were obtained from naive CD8+ T cells from PBMCs. The chain links TRBV6-6 to TRBJ1-1; TRBD1 matches at 7 bases. The CDR3 DNA is TGTGCCAGCAGTTATACAGGGGACACTGAAGCTTTCTTT. Encoded protein: CASSYTGDTEAFF.